This entry lists 10 T cell receptor beta chains sequenced from one sample in a study of OX40 agonist ivuxolimab in advanced cancers. Repertoires were generated with immunoSEQ multiplex PCR, while TCRdb's copy carries only in-frame clones and drops some. Among around 30,000 clones listed, approximately 86% were seen once. Here the sequenced sample was CD4+ or CD8+ T cells sorted from blood, taken in a trial of the OX40 agonist ivuxolimab. The receptor source for this set is an adult with an advanced solid tumor such as melanoma, head and neck, liver or kidney cancer.

The chain carries TRBV9 and TRBJ2-1; a possible D gene is TRBD2 (5 bases). CDR1 and CDR2 from the germline V gene are SGDLS and YYNGEE. V was pared by 4 bases and J by 9 bases, with 8 bases between. The CDR3 is made up of 11 amino acids. The CDR3, as DNA: TGTGCCAGCAGCCCCGCGGGTGAGCAGTTCTTC. This translates into CASSPAGEQFF. Complete variable domain (other parts from reference TRBV9 and TRBJ2-1): DSGVTQTPKHLITATGQRVTLRCSPRSGDLSVYWYQQSLDQGLQFLIQYYNGEERAKGNILERFSAQQFPDLHSELNLSSLELGDSALYFCASSPAGEQFFGPGTRLTVL.

The chain recombines TRBV30 with TRBJ2-7; D remains unclear. Trimming pared 3 bases from V and 4 bases from J, leaving 13 bases between. Per germline, CDR1 GTSNPN and CDR2 SVGIG (reference sequence). This CDR3 has 13 amino acids. The CDR3: CAWSLGSAYEQYF. In nucleotides, the CDR3 is TGTGCCTGGAGCCTCGGGTCGGCATACGAGCAGTACTTC.

J is TRBJ2-3 and V is TRBV10-1, with a tentative D call TRBD1 (6 bases). The CDR3 contains 13 residues. Germline CDR1 WNHNN, CDR2 SYGVQD (reference sequence). The V end was cut by 6 bases, the J end by 6 bases, with 13 bases between. The CDR3 loop reads CASSETGFDTQYF. In nucleotides, the CDR3 is TGCGCCAGCAGCGAAACAGGGTTTGATACGCAGTATTTT.

The rearrangement links TRBV4-1 to TRBJ1-1, with D unclear. V lost 3 bases to trimming and J lost 1 base, with 6 bases between them. CDR3 length: 13 residues. Germline CDR1 and CDR2: MGHRA and YSYEKL. The CDR3 is CASSHYPNTEAFF. CDR3 bases: TGCGCCAGCAGCCATTACCCGAACACTGAAGCTTTCTTT.

Here the CDR3 DNA reads TGTGCTACTTTTTTAGCGGGGGGGCAGAATGAGCAGTTCTTC. This gives the protein CATFLAGGQNEQFF. The chain employs TRBV30 and TRBJ2-1; 11 bases are shared with TRBD2. The CDR3 sequence is 14 residues long. The germline V gene encodes CDR1 GTSNPN and CDR2 SVGIG (reference sequence). The whole variable domain, filled in from reference TRBV30 and TRBJ2-1, reads SQTIHQWPATLVQPVGSPLSLECTVEGTSNPNLYWYRQAAGRGLQLLFYSVGIGQISSEVPQNLSASRPQDRQFILSSKKLLLSDSGFYLCATFLAGGQNEQFFGPGTRLTVL.

Here the CDR3 DNA reads TGTGCCAGCAGTGGCGGGGGAGGGAAAGGGAGAGACGCCTACGAGCAGTACTTC. Translation gives CASSGGGGKGRDAYEQYF. J is TRBJ2-7 and V is TRBV2, with 7 bases aligning to TRBD2. CDR3 length: 18 amino acids. Germline values: CDR1 SNHLY, CDR2 FYNNEI. Trimming cost V 4 bases and J 2 bases; bases outside gene matches: 17.

CDR3 sequence reads: CASSGTLDTIYF. In nucleotides, the CDR3 is TGTGCCAGCAGCGGAACACTGGACACCATATATTTT. J is TRBJ1-3 and V is TRBV9; D gene ambiguous. The germline V gene encodes CDR1 SGDLS and CDR2 YYNGEE. The CDR3 runs to 12 residues. Trimming stripped 3 bases from V and 8 bases from J, with 9 bases between.

This clone was seen only a few times. The chain uses TRBV5-1 and TRBJ2-2; the match to TRBD1 covers 7 bases. The CDR3 has 15 amino acids. V was pared by 4 bases and J by 1 base, with 4 bases of the junction left unmatched. Germline V gene data show CDR1 as SGHRS and CDR2 as YFSETQ. For the CDR3, the DNA is TGCGCCAGCAGCCCCTGGACAGGGAACACCGGGGAGCTGTTTTTT. Translation gives CASSPWTGNTGELFF. Drawing the rest from reference TRBV5-1 and TRBJ2-2, the complete variable domain is KAGVTQTPRYLIKTRGQQVTLSCSPISGHRSVSWYQQTPGQGLQFLFEYFSETQRNKGNFPGRFSGRQFSNSRSEMNVSTLELGDSALYLCASSPWTGNTGELFFGEGSRLTVL.

The chain links TRBV27 to TRBJ2-1, with 9 nucleotides matching TRBD2. The CDR3 is 15 residues long. Germline V gene data show CDR1 as MNHEY and CDR2 as SMNVEV (reference sequence). V was clipped by 6 bases and J by 2 bases; unmatched bases: 5. The CDR3 nucleotides read TGTGCCAGCAGAGGCGGGGGGGCCGCCTACAATGAGCAGTTCTTC. It yields the protein CASRGGGAAYNEQFF.

The V call is TRBV14, the J call TRBJ1-1, with D unresolved. The CDR3 consists of 13 residues. The germline V and J ends were trimmed by 1 base and 1 base, with 4 bases remaining between them. CDR1 SGHDN and CDR2 FVKESK come from the germline V gene. The CDR3 DNA is TGTGCCAGCAGCCAAGTCGGGAACACTGAAGCTTTCTTT. Protein: CASSQVGNTEAFF.